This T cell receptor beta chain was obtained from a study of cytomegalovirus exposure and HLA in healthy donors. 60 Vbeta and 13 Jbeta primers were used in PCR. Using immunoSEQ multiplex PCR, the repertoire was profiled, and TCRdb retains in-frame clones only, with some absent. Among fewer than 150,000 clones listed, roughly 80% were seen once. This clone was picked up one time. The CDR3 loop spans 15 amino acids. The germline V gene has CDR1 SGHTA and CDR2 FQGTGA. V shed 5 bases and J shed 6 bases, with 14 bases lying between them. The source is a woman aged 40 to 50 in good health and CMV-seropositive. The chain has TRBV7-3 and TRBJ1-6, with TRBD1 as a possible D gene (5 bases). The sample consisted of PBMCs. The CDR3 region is CASSPYGGSNSPLHF. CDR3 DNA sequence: TGTGCCAGCAGCCCCTACGGGGGGAGTAATTCACCCCTCCACTTT.